These T cell receptor beta chains were read from a single sample in a study of cytomegalovirus exposure and HLA in healthy donors. Data came from immunoSEQ multiplex PCR; TCRdb stores just in-frame clones and leaves some out. This repertoire shows 150,000 to 250,000 clones, approximately 85% found once; its top ten account for over 1.5%. Sequenced: PBMCs. The receptors come from a girl aged 10 to 17 in good health and CMV-seropositive. Both conserved end residues are part of each CDR3. The D gene is left open where the match is weak. Clone size is not always given. Where it is, it says once, few, many or a class for expanded clones.

D gene: TRBD1; J gene: TRBJ2-2; V gene: TRBV5-3; clone size: once; CDR3 DNA: TGTGCCAGAAGCTTGATCGTGCGGACAGGGAACGGGGAGCTGTTTTTT; CDR3 protein: CARSLIVRTGNGELFF
D gene: NA; J gene: TRBJ1-1; V gene: TRBV11-2; clone size: NA; CDR3 DNA: TGTGCCAGCAGCTTAGCAGCGAAGAACACTGAAGCTTTCTTT; CDR3 protein: CASSLAAKNTEAFF
D gene: NA; J gene: TRBJ2-5; V gene: TRBV12-5; clone size: NA; CDR3 DNA: TGTGCTAGTGGTAACTTGGAGACCCAGTACTTC; CDR3 protein: CASGNLETQYF
D gene: TRBD1; J gene: TRBJ1-1; V gene: TRBV4-2; clone size: NA; CDR3 DNA: TGTGCCAGCAGCCACAGACAGGGTGAAGCTTTCTTT; CDR3 protein: CASSHRQGEAFF
D gene: NA; J gene: TRBJ2-7; V gene: TRBV7-2; clone size: NA; CDR3 DNA: TGTGCCAGCAGGGAGGGTGACTACGAGCAGTACTTC; CDR3 protein: CASREGDYEQYF
D gene: TRBD1; J gene: TRBJ2-5; V gene: TRBV29-1; clone size: few; CDR3 DNA: TGCAGCGCCGGGACAGTAGTCCAAGAGACCCAGTACTTC; CDR3 protein: CSAGTVVQETQYF
D gene: TRBD1; J gene: TRBJ2-2; V gene: TRBV18; clone size: NA; CDR3 DNA: TGTGCCAGCTCACCAAATATTCCGGGACAGGGTACCGGCGGGGAGCTGTTTTTT; CDR3 protein: CASSPNIPGQGTGGELFF
D gene: TRBD1; J gene: TRBJ1-6; V gene: TRBV7-2; clone size: NA; CDR3 DNA: TGTGCCAGCAGCTTAGCAGCGGCACAGGGGCCTTCACCCCTCCACTTT; CDR3 protein: CASSLAAAQGPSPLHF
D gene: TRBD1; J gene: TRBJ1-5; V gene: TRBV10-3; clone size: NA; CDR3 DNA: TGTGCCATCAGTCAAGACGACAGGGGCGGGGGTCAGCCCCAGCATTTT; CDR3 protein: CAISQDDRGGGQPQHF
D gene: NA; J gene: TRBJ2-1; V gene: TRBV7-7; clone size: NA; CDR3 DNA: TGTGCCAGCAGCTTATCACAGGGTTCGGGCACAGACGAGCAGTTCTTC; CDR3 protein: CASSLSQGSGTDEQFF
D gene: TRBD1; J gene: TRBJ2-3; V gene: TRBV7-9; clone size: NA; CDR3 DNA: TGTGCCAGCAGCCGACTTGGACAGGGGAGCACAGATACGCAGTATTTT; CDR3 protein: CASSRLGQGSTDTQYF
D gene: NA; J gene: TRBJ2-6; V gene: TRBV2; clone size: NA; CDR3 DNA: TGTGCCAGCAGTGAAGCCTCACGCGCGGCCAACGTCCTGACTTTC; CDR3 protein: CASSEASRAANVLTF
D gene: NA; J gene: TRBJ2-2; V gene: TRBV6-4; clone size: NA; CDR3 DNA: TGTGCCAGCAGTCCCGAGGAGATGAACACCGGGGAGCTGTTTTTT; CDR3 protein: CASSPEEMNTGELFF
D gene: NA; J gene: TRBJ2-7; V gene: TRBV7-6; clone size: NA; CDR3 DNA: TGTGCCAGCAGCTTATTGGGACAAAGCTCCTACGAGCAGTACTTC; CDR3 protein: CASSLLGQSSYEQYF
D gene: TRBD1; J gene: TRBJ1-4; V gene: TRBV7-9; clone size: NA; CDR3 DNA: TGTGCCAGCAGCCCAGGGACAGATGAAAAACTGTTTTTT; CDR3 protein: CASSPGTDEKLFF
D gene: NA; J gene: TRBJ2-1; V gene: TRBV10-2; clone size: NA; CDR3 DNA: TGCGCCACCTCGGAGGGAGGAGGCAATGAGCAGTTCTTC; CDR3 protein: CATSEGGGNEQFF
D gene: NA; J gene: TRBJ1-1; V gene: TRBV5-1; clone size: once; CDR3 DNA: TGCGCCAGCACCCCCCTCAACCTCGGCACTGAAGCTTTCTTT; CDR3 protein: CASTPLNLGTEAFF
D gene: NA; J gene: TRBJ2-6; V gene: TRBV6-1; clone size: NA; CDR3 DNA: TGTGCCAGCAGTGAGCGGGGTTCTGGGGCCAACGTCCTGACTTTC; CDR3 protein: CASSERGSGANVLTF
D gene: TRBD2; J gene: TRBJ2-1; V gene: TRBV2; clone size: NA; CDR3 DNA: TGTGCCAGTAGGGGTACGGGAGGCGGGAATGAGCAGTTCTTC; CDR3 protein: CASRGTGGGNEQFF
D gene: NA; J gene: TRBJ2-3; V gene: TRBV9; clone size: NA; CDR3 DNA: TGTGCCAGCAGCCCAAGCAGGGGCGGGGGAAGGGGAGATACGCAGTATTTT; CDR3 protein: CASSPSRGGGRGDTQYF
D gene: NA; J gene: TRBJ1-5; V gene: TRBV5-1; clone size: NA; CDR3 DNA: TGCGCCAGCAGCTTGGCGGCAGGGGATGGTCAGCCCCAGCATTTT; CDR3 protein: CASSLAAGDGQPQHF
D gene: NA; J gene: TRBJ1-3; V gene: TRBV11-3; clone size: NA; CDR3 DNA: TGTGCCAGCAGAGAAACAGCGGCCTCTGGAAACACCATATATTTT; CDR3 protein: CASRETAASGNTIYF
D gene: TRBD2; J gene: TRBJ2-7; V gene: TRBV15; clone size: NA; CDR3 DNA: TGTGCCACCAGCAGATTCCACGGGGGGGGAGCCAACGAGCAGTACTTC; CDR3 protein: CATSRFHGGGANEQYF
D gene: NA; J gene: TRBJ1-2; V gene: TRBV4-1; clone size: few; CDR3 DNA: TGCGCCAGCAGCCAATTCACGGAGGGCTACACCTTC; CDR3 protein: CASSQFTEGYTF
D gene: TRBD2; J gene: TRBJ2-7; V gene: TRBV19; clone size: NA; CDR3 DNA: TGTGCCAGTAGTATGGGCGGGGGGCTGTGGGACGAGCAGTACTTC; CDR3 protein: CASSMGGGLWDEQYF